What follows are 14 T cell receptor beta chains derived from one specimen sequenced in a study of T cell clonality in common variable immunodeficiency (dated by TCRdb to about 2015). The library was built by means of the immunoSEQ multiplex PCR assay. This immuneACCESS table, as held by TCRdb, lists in-frame sequences with V and J called but not all clones. Of the missing ones, under half trace to an unresolved V gene in checked studies; the others have no known cause. The table notes roughly 43,000 clones here, none of them singletons. The ten biggest clones cover around 0.7% of the sample. Sequencing was performed on peripheral blood mononuclear cells. The origin of the receptors is a person aged 18 to 75 in good health.

This clone has ten or more counts. The read gets to within 3 residues of the CDR3 end, and the germline J gene fills in the rest. V and J are TRBV19 and TRBJ2-6, with 8 nucleotides matching TRBD1. In germline, CDR1 is LNHDA, CDR2 SQIVND (reference sequence). This CDR3 comprises 15 residues. J gave up 1 base and V 8 bases, and 4 bases lay outside the gene matches. Partial CDR3 DNA: TGTGCCAGTCAAACAGGGGGGTCTGGGGCCAACGTC. Translation: CASQTGGSGANV. The entire CDR3 reads CASQTGGSGANVLTF. Combining the CDR3 with reference TRBV19 and TRBJ2-6 gives the whole variable domain DGGITQSPKYLFRKEGQNVTLSCEQNLNHDAMYWYRQDPGQGLRLIYYSQIVNDFQKGDIAEGYSVSREKKESFPLTVTSAQKNPTAFYLCASQTGGSGANVLTFGAGSRLTVL.

This clone was counted at least ten times. The read ends 3 residues shy of where the CDR3 ends; the end is completed using the germline J gene. This chain connects TRBV20-1 to TRBJ2-7, with TRBD1 matching 10 bases. The V gene end was trimmed by 1 base and the J gene end by 4 bases; junction bases not matched to a gene: 4. Germline CDR1 reads DFQATT; CDR2 reads SNEGSKA (reference sequence). The CDR3 covers 14 residues. CDR3 region: CSARGRTGGYEQYF. CDR3 bases read: TGCAGTGCTAGAGGAAGGACAGGGGGTTACGAG.

This clone was seen repeatedly, ten times or more. CDR3 amino acids: CASSLGHRHYEQYF. The DNA read from the CDR3 is TGTGCCAGCAGCTTAGGACACAGACACTACGAG. The chain has TRBV11-2 and TRBJ2-7, with no clear D. The read ends 3 residues early relative to the CDR3; the germline J gene fills the gap. This CDR3 spans 14 amino acids. CDR1 is SGHAT, CDR2 FQNNGV, per germline. Trimming pared 1 base from V and 3 bases from J, leaving 10 bases between.

This clone has a count of ten or more. From the germline J gene comes the end of the CDR3, since the read stops 3 residues before it. The genes are TRBV20-1 and TRBJ2-5; D may be TRBD2 (5 bases). The germline V and J ends were trimmed by 6 bases and 5 bases, with 16 bases remaining between them. This CDR3 comprises 13 residues. Per germline, CDR1 DFQATT and CDR2 SNEGSKA (reference sequence). Partial CDR3 DNA: TGCAGTGCCGAGGGCACCGTCAGGGAGACC. Encoded protein: CSAEGTVRET. The entire CDR3 protein reads CSAEGTVRETQYF.

Ten or more counts support this clone. The read is 3 residues too short to cover the CDR3 end, so that end is filled in from the germline J gene. The J gene is TRBJ2-4, the V gene TRBV20-1; no clear D gene. Germline V gene sequence: CDR1 DFQATT, CDR2 SNEGSKA (reference sequence). This CDR3 contains 12 residues. V lost 3 bases to trimming and J lost 4 bases, with 7 bases between them. Incomplete CDR3 DNA: TGCAGTGCTAGTGCCGGGAAAAACATT. It encodes CSASAGKNI. The whole CDR3 protein is CSASAGKNIQYF.

There are many counts of this clone. The read ends 3 residues early relative to the CDR3; the germline J gene fills the gap. The J gene is TRBJ2-2, the V gene TRBV5-4; 10 bases align to TRBD1. The CDR3 has 15 residues. CDR1 SGHNT and CDR2 YYREEE come from the germline V gene (reference sequence). Trimming at V came to 4 bases and at J to 6 bases, leaving 6 bases not matched to a gene. The sequenced part of the CDR3 DNA is TGTGCCAGCAGCATGCGACAGGGGGCGTCCGGGGAG. Translated, it gives CASSMRQGASGE. The full CDR3 reads CASSMRQGASGELFF.

This clone was recorded many times. The read ends 3 residues early relative to the CDR3; the germline J gene fills the gap. Other DNA sequences within the sample encode an identical CDR3. The chain joins TRBV19 to TRBJ1-4; possibly TRBD1 for D (5 bases). Germline values: CDR1 LNHDA, CDR2 SQIVND (reference sequence). The CDR3 loop spans 13 amino acids. Between the trimmed V and J ends, which lost 4 bases and 4 bases, there was a span of 7 bases. The DNA read from the CDR3 is TGTGCCAGTAGTACGGGGGTTAATGAAAAA. It codes for CASSTGVNEK. The full CDR3 protein reads CASSTGVNEKLFF.

This clone was recorded at least ten times. The read terminates 3 residues ahead of where the CDR3 ends, so the germline J gene completes it. The V gene is TRBV30, the J gene TRBJ2-3; 11 nucleotides match TRBD2. Losses at the gene ends were 3 bases for V and 2 bases for J; bases not matched to a gene: 4. Per the germline V gene, CDR1 is GTSNPN and CDR2 is SVGIG (reference sequence). The CDR3 is made up of 15 amino acids. The part of the CDR3 DNA that was read is TGTGCCTGGAGGGCGGGACTAGCGGTCACAGATACG. Translation: CAWRAGLAVTDT. The full CDR3 is CAWRAGLAVTDTQYF.

This clone was counted at least ten times. The read ends 3 residues before the CDR3 terminus; that terminus is restored from the germline J gene. The gene calls are TRBV20-1 and TRBJ1-5; the D gene is possibly TRBD1 (6 bases). The CDR3 sequence is 11 residues long. The germline V gene has CDR1 DFQATT and CDR2 SNEGSKA (reference sequence). The CDR3 sequence: CSARDRGPQHF. The CDR3 DNA, read in part, is TGCAGTGCTAGAGACAGGGGCCCC.

This clone was picked up many times. The read comes to an end 3 residues before the CDR3 does, leaving the germline J gene to fill in the end. The rearrangement joins TRBV20-1 to TRBJ2-7; D gene ambiguous. Germline values: CDR1 DFQATT, CDR2 SNEGSKA (reference sequence). Trimming removed 4 bases at V and 1 base at J, with 2 bases between. The CDR3 is 10 residues long. The chain's CDR3 is CSATSYEQYF. The sequenced part of the CDR3 DNA is TGCAGTGCTACGTCCTACGAG.

The table lists this clone with many counts. The read terminates 3 residues before the CDR3 end, so the remaining end is supplied by the germline J gene. V usage is TRBV5-1 and J usage is TRBJ1-6, with 10 bases fitting TRBD1. There are 15 residues in the CDR3. Trimming cost V 2 bases and J 9 bases; bases outside gene matches: 5. The germline gives CDR1 SGHRS, CDR2 YFSETQ. The CDR3 is CASSLSRDRGSPLHF. The sequenced part of the CDR3 DNA is TGCGCCAGCAGCTTAAGCCGGGACAGGGGTTCACCC.

This clone appeared many times. The DNA ends 3 residues before the CDR3 does, and the rest of the CDR3 is filled in from the germline J gene. The chain has TRBV7-8 and TRBJ2-7, with D possibly matching TRBD1 (6 bases). The CDR3 extends over 15 amino acids. Germline V lookup: CDR1 SGHVS, CDR2 FQNEAQ. V shed 1 base and J shed 2 bases, with 12 bases lying between them. CDR3 region: CASSLVAGAPYEQYF. The CDR3 DNA, read in part, is TGTGCCAGCAGCTTAGTCGCAGGGGCCCCCTACGAG.

This clone was seen repeatedly, ten times or more. The CDR3 extends 3 residues past the end of the read, so its final part is completed from the germline J gene. The chain uses TRBV19 and TRBJ2-7; 11 bases align to TRBD2. V lost 3 bases to trimming and J lost 2 bases; unmatched junction nucleotides: 3. Germline V gene lookup returns CDR1 LNHDA and CDR2 SQIVND (reference sequence). The CDR3 totals 15 residues. The sequenced CDR3 bases are TGTGCCAGTAGTATCACGACTAGCGGGACCTACGAG. Translating gives CASSITTSGTYE. The complete CDR3 reads CASSITTSGTYEQYF.

Ten or more counts support this clone. From the germline J gene comes the end of the CDR3, since the read stops 3 residues before it. The V and J genes are TRBV12-3 or TRBV12-4 and TRBJ2-5; D perhaps matches TRBD1 (6 bases). The V and J ends lost 6 bases and 4 bases respectively, with 18 bases between them. CDR3 length equals 15 residues. The CDR3 loop reads CASRPTTGLRETQYF. CDR3 DNA, as far as it was read: TGTGCCAGCAGACCGACGACAGGCCTGAGAGAGACC.